This TCR beta chain was documented in a study of blood T cell repertoires in COVID-19 (dated by TCRdb to between 2020 and 2021). Regarding the study in general: Collaborator samples came from the United States, Italy and Spain and covered acute and convalescent phases of COVID-19. Nearly every sample came with metadata listing a de-identified subject ID, COVID-19 status, age in years and sex. The material from the prospective study consisted of cDNA or gDNA derived from T cells, B-cell-depleted T cells, or PBMCs. The samples were drawn from two sources: the first 160 participants of the ongoing ImmuneRACE study, and approximately 1,300 subjects contributed by 6 global collaborators. Where available, HLA class I and class II types were obtained from metadata supplied by the sample provider rather than from assay-based typing. The repertoires were released in a freely available public database meant as a resource for research on the immune response to SARS-CoV-2. Deeply sampled blood TCRbeta repertoires from subjects exposed to, actively infected with, or recovered from COVID-19 were included in the dataset.

Deletion took 5 bases off V and 0 bases off J, with a span of 13 bases between the germline ends. The CDR3 has 15 amino acids, counting the end cysteine and phenylalanine. The sequence is cut down to CDR3 DNA, 45 bases in frame from base 1. Reading the germline V gene (reference sequence) gives CDR1 SEHNR and CDR2 FQNEAQ. Study-wide findings and limitations: Clinical and demographic metadata were provided uncurated, with the amount varying by source and participant.

Each collaborating institution followed its own protocols to collect whole blood in K2EDTA tubes. For TCRbeta analysis, collaborator samples were shipped as frozen whole blood, as isolated PBMCs, or as DNA extracted from either sample type. TCRbeta CDR3 regions were amplified from genomic DNA using the immunoSEQ Assay, a bias-controlled multiplex PCR. Regarding the original processing steps: The number of nucleated cells in each sample was estimated from the amplification of reference gene primers within the assay. To quantify the absolute abundance of each unique TCRbeta CDR3 rearrangement, sequence reads were collapsed and filtered. For each sample, productive Simpson clonality was calculated by taking the square root of Simpson's diversity index across productive rearrangements. TCRdb stores this immuneACCESS table with in-frame sequences only. Part of the clones is absent; in the studies checked, under half of the shortfall reflects unresolved V genes, and no reason is known for the rest. That table furnishes V, J and clone size, whereas the DNA furnished D and trimming. For this sample there are 210,000 or so clones; about 90% appear just once. Roughly 2.5% of the sample comes from the top ten.

Concerning this clone itself: Its antigen has not been determined. Base quality data are lacking; no much larger clone is found one base away.

Sequenced input: peripheral blood. The receptor chain draws on TRBV7-9 and TRBJ1-2, with TRBD1 as a weak D call on 5 bases. This TCR came from an older woman with acute or convalescent COVID-19. The bases read TGTGCCAGCAGCCCGCAGGGATCAGCTAACTATGGCTACACCTTC. It codes for CASSPQGSANYGYTF.